This T cell receptor beta chain comes out of a study of blood T cell repertoires in COVID-19. Study in general: Sites in the United States, Italy and Spain provided acute and convalescent COVID-19 samples.

In the authors' workflow: Quantification of nucleated cells was approximated via reference gene primer amplification. TCRdb's copy holds only in-frame clones and misses some; the assay was immunoSEQ multiplex PCR. V and J calls and clone size follow that table, whereas D and trimming were derived from the DNA. The data contain more than 95,000 clones, around 87% of them singletons. The germline CDR1 and CDR2 sequences are DFQATT and SNEGSKA (reference sequence). The V gene lost 3 bases and the J gene lost 9 bases, with 19 bases spanning the gap. The CDR3 runs 14 residues. This chain links TRBV20-1 with TRBJ2-3, with D perhaps matching TRBD2 (5 bases). The receptor was isolated from a man between 50 and 59 years old with acute or convalescent COVID-19. Material: peripheral blood. CDR3 amino acids: CSASYGRGTTTQYF. CDR3 bases: TGCAGTGCTAGTTACGGACGGGGAACAACGACGCAGTATTTT.